This T cell receptor (beta chain) appears in the sequencing data of a study of shared clonotypes between healthy human individuals. Study overall: Participating donors consisted of a couple of women and a few men aged 18 to 49.

Worth noting for this clone: Its cognate antigen is unknown.

Study-wide points: Lower generation probabilities were found for non-shared clonotypes than for those shared by all four donors.

Splitting the CD4+ cells yielded a CD45RA+ naive subset and a CD45RA-negative memory subset. The germline V gene encodes CDR1 MDHEN and CDR2 SYDVKM. The CDR3 extends over 14 amino acids. V gave up 7 bases and J gave up 3 bases; unmatched junction bases: 4. Clones were read by immunoSEQ multiplex PCR, and TCRdb kept only the in-frame ones, dropping some. This table has more than 1,200,000 clones, approximately 98.5% appearing once. The receptor was derived from a man under 40 in good health. The chain couples TRBV28 to TRBJ2-1, with TRBD2 matching over 9 bases. What was sequenced was naive CD4+ T cells sorted from blood. This sample's subset: CD45RA+ positively selected. The CDR3 spells CASISSGSYNEQFF. The CDR3 region has the DNA TGTGCCAGCATTAGTAGCGGGAGCTACAATGAGCAGTTCTTC.